A single sample is the source of the 12 T cell receptor beta chains below, sequenced in a study of early T cells in non-severe SARS-CoV-2 infection. TCRdb independently ran MiXCR on the 5' RACE reads; one entry per CDR3 protein. The sample lists about 39,000 distinct CDR3 sequences, 5.5% seen once, with roughly 4.4% in the top ten. Specimen: whole blood, collected at baseline. These receptor sequences come from an adult who was a healthcare worker with PCR-confirmed SARS-CoV-2 infection or an uninfected control (not recorded which).

This clonotype was counted ten times or more. This chain links TRBV20-1 with TRBJ2-3, with D tentatively TRBD1 (6 bases). With 3 bases removed from V and 5 bases from J, the gap between germline ends came to 21 bases. The CDR3 totals 16 residues. In germline, CDR1 is DFQATT, CDR2 SNEGSKA (reference sequence). This CDR3 is CSASGWGQGKRDTQYF. In DNA form, the CDR3 reads TGCAGTGCTAGCGGGTGGGGCCAGGGGAAGAGAGATACGCAGTATTTT.

Many counts were recorded for this clonotype. In DNA form, the CDR3 reads TGTGCCAGCACCCCATTGGGGGATCCAGCCAAAAACATTCAGTACTTC. Its protein is CASTPLGDPAKNIQYF. The V call is TRBV6-6, the J call TRBJ2-4; tentatively, D is TRBD1 or TRBD2 (5 bases each). The CDR3 extends over 16 amino acids. The ends were cut back, 7 bases at V and 0 bases at J, with 16 bases in the middle. From germline, CDR1 is MNHNY and CDR2 SVGAGI (reference sequence).

This clonotype was seen ten or more times. The chain recombines TRBV11-3 with TRBJ2-2, with D possibly being TRBD2 (5 bases). Trimming cost V 9 bases and J 5 bases, with 13 bases left between them. CDR1 and CDR2 from the germline V gene are SGHNT and YENEEA. This CDR3 region has 13 residues. CDR3 DNA sequence: TGTGCCAGTTCTAGCCGGAGGACCGGGGAGCTGTTTTTT. Translation: CASSSRRTGELFF.

This clonotype was found many times. The chain is built from TRBV12-3 or TRBV12-4 and TRBJ2-3, with D perhaps assigned TRBD1 or TRBD2 (5 bases each). The CDR3 loop spans 14 amino acids. The V gene lost 6 bases and the J gene lost 5 bases, with 15 bases spanning the gap. CDR3 region: CASRRPGPQDTQYF. CDR3 coding DNA: TGTGCCAGCAGACGGCCGGGGCCGCAAGATACGCAGTATTTT.

There are many counts of this clonotype. The genes are TRBV11-2 and TRBJ2-7, with D perhaps matching TRBD2 (6 bases). Germline loops: CDR1 SGHAT, CDR2 FQNNGV. The V end was cut by 3 bases, the J end by 1 base, with 10 bases between. CDR3 length: 14 residues. CDR3 sequence reads: CASSFGSGSYEQYF. In nucleotides, the CDR3 is TGTGCCAGCAGCTTCGGGAGCGGGTCCTACGAGCAGTACTTC.

This clonotype was detected many times. The chain joins TRBV6-2 or TRBV6-3 to TRBJ2-5; D possibly corresponds to TRBD2 (5 bases). Trimming cost V 6 bases and J 2 bases, with 13 bases left between them. Germline V CDR1 and CDR2: MNHEY, SVGEGT. The CDR3 is 14 amino acids. In DNA, the CDR3 is TGTGCCAGCAGGGAGGCCGGGTATCAAGAGACCCAGTACTTC. Translation: CASREAGYQETQYF.

This clonotype was recorded many times. The chain recombines TRBV18 with TRBJ1-1; a possible D gene is TRBD1 (6 bases). This CDR3 is 16 amino acids long. Trimming removed 4 bases from V and 3 bases from J, with 18 bases in between. Germline V lookup: CDR1 KGHSH, CDR2 LQKENI. In DNA form, the CDR3 reads TGTGCCAGCTCACAATCCAGGGGAGGTGTGGACACTGAAGCTTTCTTT. Residues: CASSQSRGGVDTEAFF. The whole variable domain, remainder taken from reference TRBV18 and TRBJ1-1, is NAGVMQNPRHLVRRRGQEARLRCSPMKGHSHVYWYRQLPEEGLKFMVYLQKENIIDESGMPKERFSAEFPKEGPSILRIQQVVRGDSAAYFCASSQSRGGVDTEAFFGQGTRLTVV.

There are many counts of this clonotype. The rearrangement uses TRBV29-1 and TRBJ2-2, with D perhaps TRBD1 or TRBD2 (5 bases each). Trimming removed 4 bases from V and 1 base from J, with 13 bases in between. Germline V gives CDR1 SQVTM, CDR2 ANQGSEA. This CDR3 contains 15 residues. CDR3 nucleotides: TGCAGCGTTGTGAGGGGAAGTGGGAACACCGGGGAGCTGTTTTTT. This sequence encodes CSVVRGSGNTGELFF.

Many counts were recorded for this clonotype. The chain employs TRBV4-1 and TRBJ1-1, with D possibly matching TRBD1 (5 bases). The CDR3 runs 14 residues. The V gene's germline CDR1 is MGHRA and CDR2 YSYEKL. Trimming removed 0 bases at V and 3 bases at J, with 8 bases between. The CDR3 sequence is CASSQEDTYTEAFF. The CDR3 DNA reads as TGCGCCAGCAGCCAAGAGGACACCTACACTGAAGCTTTCTTT.

The table lists this clonotype with many counts. V gene TRBV29-1 combines with J gene TRBJ2-5; D is uncertain. The V end was cut by 7 bases, the J end by 1 base, with 13 bases between. CDR1 and CDR2 (germline): SQVTM, ANQGSEA. The CDR3 spans 13 residues. The CDR3 here is CSAQGPSQETQYF. Written as DNA, the CDR3 is TGCAGCGCCCAAGGGCCGTCCCAAGAGACCCAGTACTTC.

This clonotype occurred many times. The rearrangement uses TRBV28 and TRBJ1-2; D ambiguous. Germline V gene sequence: CDR1 MDHEN, CDR2 SYDVKM. The CDR3 extends over 13 amino acids. The V gene lost 8 bases and the J gene lost 10 bases, with 20 bases spanning the gap. The CDR3 region has the DNA TGTGCCAGCGTCGAAGTAGCGGCTGGGGACTACACCTTC. It codes for CASVEVAAGDYTF.

This clonotype was found many times. The V call is TRBV20-1, the J call TRBJ2-1, with D hard to call. CDR3 length: 14 amino acids. V lost 5 bases and J 3 bases, leaving 14 bases between the germline ends. Looked up from germline, CDR1 is DFQATT and CDR2 is SNEGSKA (reference sequence). This chain's CDR3 is CSARLGSSYNEQFF. The CDR3 DNA reads TGCAGTGCTCGATTGGGGTCAAGCTACAATGAGCAGTTCTTC.